Below, one T cell receptor beta chain is given with its context. This CDR3 region has 14 residues. Germline lookup yields CDR1 PRHDT and CDR2 FYEKMQ (reference sequence). Trimming at V came to 5 bases and at J to 3 bases, leaving 4 bases not matched to a gene. The source of the sample is a study of blood T cell repertoires in COVID-19. In the original analysis: By means of reference gene primer amplification, nucleated cell counts were estimated. Sequenced by immunoSEQ multiplex PCR; TCRdb stores in-frame clones only, minus some. The V and J calls and clone size are taken from that table; D and trimming were inferred from the DNA. The data contain fewer than 250,000 clones, around nine tenths of them singletons.

The sequence derives from a woman aged 40 to 49 who had recovered from COVID-19. This chain connects TRBV13 to TRBJ2-1; the match to TRBD2 covers 7 bases. The sample was peripheral blood. Here the CDR3 DNA reads TGTGCCAGCAGCCATGGACTAGGCTACAATGAGCAGTTCTTC. Its translation is CASSHGLGYNEQFF.